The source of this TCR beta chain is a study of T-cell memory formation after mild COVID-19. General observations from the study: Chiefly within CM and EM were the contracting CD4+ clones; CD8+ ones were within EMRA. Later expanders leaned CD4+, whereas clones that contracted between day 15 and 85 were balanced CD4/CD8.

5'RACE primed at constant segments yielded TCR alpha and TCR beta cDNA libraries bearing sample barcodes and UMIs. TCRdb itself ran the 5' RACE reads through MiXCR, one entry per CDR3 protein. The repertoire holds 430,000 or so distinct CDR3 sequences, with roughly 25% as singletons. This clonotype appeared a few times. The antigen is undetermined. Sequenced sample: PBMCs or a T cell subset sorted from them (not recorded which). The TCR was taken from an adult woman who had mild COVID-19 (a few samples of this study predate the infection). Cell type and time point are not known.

Written as DNA, the CDR3 is TGTGCCAGCAGGCACCCTAGGGATACGCAGTATTTT. It translates to CASRHPRDTQYF. The rearrangement links TRBV12-3 or TRBV12-4 to TRBJ2-3; D is uncertain. V shed 6 bases and J shed 6 bases, with 10 bases lying between them. CDR3 size: 12 residues.